This TCR beta chain was found in a study of T cell repertoires in cytomegalovirus infection (dated by TCRdb to the late 2010s). Study-wide context: Peptide stimulations targeted recently identified HLA-C-restricted CMV epitopes, whose presentation resists viral immunomodulation, together with well-studied HLA-B-restricted epitopes. The HLA type of each donor mattered for the analysis, because public TCR beta signatures pointed to carriage of CMV infection along with the matching HLA type.

The germline V gene (reference sequence) gives CDR1 as SEHNR and CDR2 as FQNEAQ. Relative to germline, V is 3 bases shorter and J is 9 bases shorter, with 12 bases between their ends. Spanning cysteine to phenylalanine, the CDR3 consists of 13 amino acids. The read is trimmed to its CDR3 DNA, 39 bases read in frame from base 1. With regard to this clonotype: Its cognate antigen has yet to be identified. Nothing much larger sits one base from this clone, and base qualities are not available.

General findings and caveats noted by the study authors: In the ex vivo response, HLA-C-restricted CMV-specific TCR beta clonotypes were dominant, and in two of eight donors the single most frequent clonotype came from this HLA-C-restricted group. In both this cohort and an independent cohort of 350 to 400 donors, the cumulative frequency of public TCR beta family members distinguished carriers of CMV infection plus the relevant HLA type.

The listed sequencing device is Illumina HiSeq 1500. TCRdb's own reprocessing of the public reads used fastp at Q25 and MiXCR and kept productive beta chains. CDR3 protein duplicates are merged, each entry listing the most common genes and DNA. Here the sample has about 480,000 distinct CDR3 sequences; around 30% occur a single time. Roughly a sixth of the sample rests with the top ten. What the treatment or condition label conveys for this sample: in vitro stimulation with specific CMV peptide epitopes to enrich CMV-specific T cells. The V gene is TRBV7-9 and the J gene is TRBJ2-1, with a tentative D call of TRBD1 or TRBD2, each matching 6 bases. Specimen: cultured PBMCs, collected from culture after CMV antigen stimulation. The sequence came from a human donor in good health (CMV status not recorded). Some clones in this sample may be carry-over from other donors' samples. The sequenced DNA: TGTGCCAGCAGCTTTTGTGGGGGGCGTGAGCAGTTCTTC. It is translated as CASSFCGGREQFF.